This entry lists 11 T cell receptor beta chains sequenced from one sample in a study of cytotoxic CD8 clonotypes in ibrutinib-treated CLL. TCRdb keeps only in-frame clones here, not all; method: immunoSEQ multiplex PCR. Of around 250,000 clones in the sample, roughly 70% were seen once. The specimen was PBMCs, collected after 24 months of ibrutinib treatment. The receptor set was obtained from a human donor with chronic lymphocytic leukemia.

This chain connects TRBV4-3 to TRBJ2-1, with D perhaps TRBD2 (5 bases). CDR3 size: 16 residues. Looked up from germline, CDR1 is LGHNA and CDR2 is YSLEER. Trimming removed 0 bases at V and 5 bases at J, with 14 bases between. The CDR3 loop is CASSQDTSGIDNEQFF. In DNA, the CDR3 is TGCGCCAGCAGCCAAGATACCAGCGGCATCGACAATGAGCAGTTCTTC.

The chain joins TRBV6-5 to TRBJ2-7; a possible D gene is TRBD2 (6 bases). Trimming took 4 bases from V and 4 from J, leaving 20 bases between them. Germline CDR1 MNHEY, CDR2 SVGAGI. This CDR3 region has 16 residues. The CDR3 protein is CASSSPLFRGMYEQYF. CDR3 coding DNA: TGTGCCAGCAGTTCCCCCTTATTTCGGGGGATGTACGAGCAGTACTTC.

The chain has TRBV5-1 and TRBJ2-1; D gene uncertain. The V gene lost 0 bases and the J gene lost 0 bases, with 7 bases spanning the gap. CDR1 and CDR2 from the germline V gene are SGHRS and YFSETQ. This CDR3 spans 15 amino acids. This CDR3 is CASSLVESSYNEQFF. The DNA of the CDR3 is TGCGCCAGCAGCTTGGTAGAGAGCTCCTACAATGAGCAGTTCTTC. Variable domain in full (rest from reference TRBV5-1 and TRBJ2-1): KAGVTQTPRYLIKTRGQQVTLSCSPISGHRSVSWYQQTPGQGLQFLFEYFSETQRNKGNFPGRFSGRQFSNSRSEMNVSTLELGDSALYLCASSLVESSYNEQFFGPGTRLTVL.

The V call is TRBV25-1, the J call TRBJ1-1; D ambiguous. Per germline, CDR1 MGHDK and CDR2 SYGVNS. CDR3 length: 11 amino acids. V was clipped by 7 bases and J by 8 bases, with 11 bases between them. The CDR3 coding sequence is TGTGCCAGCACCAGGCACGGGGAAGCTTTCTTT. Protein product: CASTRHGEAFF.

In DNA, the CDR3 is TGTGCCAGCAGTGAGTCAGGACACCCAAATCAGCCCCAGCATTTT. The encoded protein is CASSESGHPNQPQHF. The chain employs TRBV6-1 and TRBJ1-5; possibly TRBD1 for D (5 bases). Germline CDR1 reads MNHNS; CDR2 reads SASEGT. Deletions cut 3 bases from V and 4 bases from J, with 13 bases between. The CDR3 is 15 amino acids.

The chain carries TRBV6-5 and TRBJ2-7, with 10 nucleotides matching TRBD1. V shed 6 bases and J 5 bases; nucleotides not matched to a gene: 4. Germline V gene sequence: CDR1 MNHEY, CDR2 SVGAGI. The CDR3 is 13 amino acids. The CDR3 here is CASSRDRGNEQYF. The DNA of the CDR3 is TGTGCCAGCAGCCGGGACAGGGGCAACGAGCAGTACTTC.

DNA for the CDR3: TGTGCCAGCTCATCTTTTACCGGGACTAGCGGGAGTTCACGGGAGCAGTTCTTC. This encodes CASSSFTGTSGSSREQFF. The V and J genes are TRBV18 and TRBJ2-1, with TRBD2 matching over 14 bases. The CDR3 has 18 amino acids. Germline V CDR1 and CDR2: KGHSH, LQKENI. Germline trimming cut 5 bases from V and 10 bases from J; bases unmatched to any gene: 16. The full variable domain, rest sourced from reference TRBV18 and TRBJ2-1, is NAGVMQNPRHLVRRRGQEARLRCSPMKGHSHVYWYRQLPEEGLKFMVYLQKENIIDESGMPKERFSAEFPKEGPSILRIQQVVRGDSAAYFCASSSFTGTSGSSREQFFGPGTRLTVL.

This clone has a handful of counts. V and J are TRBV27 and TRBJ2-1; D is uncertain. This CDR3 region has 14 residues. In germline, CDR1 is MNHEY, CDR2 SMNVEV (reference sequence). The ends were cut back, 1 base at V and 1 base at J, with 5 bases in the middle. Here the CDR3 reads CASSLFVSYNEQFF. In DNA, the CDR3 is TGTGCCAGCAGTTTATTCGTGTCCTACAATGAGCAGTTCTTC.

CDR3 bases: TGTGCTACGGACGACTATGGCTACACCTTC. Residues: CATDDYGYTF. The V and J genes are TRBV28 and TRBJ1-2, with no clear D. CDR1 is MDHEN and CDR2 is SYDVKM in the germline V gene. CDR3 length: 10 amino acids.

The rearrangement joins TRBV7-9 to TRBJ2-3; TRBD2 might be the D (7 bases). With 5 bases removed from V and 7 bases from J, the gap between germline ends came to 31 bases. Germline CDR1 and CDR2: SEHNR and FQNEAQ (reference sequence). This CDR3 spans 19 amino acids. The CDR3 DNA reads as TGTGCCAGCAGCCCCGGGGGGCAGGGGTCTGGACCGTATACAAATACGCAGTATTTT. Translating gives CASSPGGQGSGPYTNTQYF.

The V gene is TRBV30, the J gene TRBJ1-3, with a possible D match to TRBD1 (5 bases). The germline V and J ends were trimmed by 2 bases and 5 bases, with 19 bases remaining between them. CDR3 length equals 16 residues. Per the germline V gene, CDR1 is GTSNPN and CDR2 is SVGIG (reference sequence). For the CDR3, the DNA is TGTGCCTGGAGTTTCCCCCTGGGCGGGGGACGAAACACCATATATTTT. As protein: CAWSFPLGGGRNTIYF. Full variable domain (rest looked up from reference TRBV30 and TRBJ1-3): SQTIHQWPATLVQPVGSPLSLECTVEGTSNPNLYWYRQAAGRGLQLLFYSVGIGQISSEVPQNLSASRPQDRQFILSSKKLLLSDSGFYLCAWSFPLGGGRNTIYFGEGSWLTVV.